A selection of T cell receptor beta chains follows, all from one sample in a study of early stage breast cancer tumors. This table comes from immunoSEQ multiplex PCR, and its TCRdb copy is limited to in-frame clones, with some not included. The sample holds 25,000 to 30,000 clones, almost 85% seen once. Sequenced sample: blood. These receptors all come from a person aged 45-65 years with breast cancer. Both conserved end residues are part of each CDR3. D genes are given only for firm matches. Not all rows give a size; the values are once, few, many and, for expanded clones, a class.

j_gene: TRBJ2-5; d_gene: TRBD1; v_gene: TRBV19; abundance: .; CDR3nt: TGTGCCAGTAGCCAACCCGGCGGACAGGGGGCTGTAGTGACCCAGTACTTC; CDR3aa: CASSQPGGQGAVVTQYF
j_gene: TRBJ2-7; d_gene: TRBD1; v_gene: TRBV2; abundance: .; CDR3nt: TGTGCCAGCAGTGGATTCTACGGGACAGGGGACTACGAGCAGTACTTC; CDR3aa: CASSGFYGTGDYEQYF
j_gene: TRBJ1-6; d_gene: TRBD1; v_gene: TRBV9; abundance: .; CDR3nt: TGTGCCAGCAGCGAAGGGGGCGGGGACTCCTATAATTCACCCCTCCACTTT; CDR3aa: CASSEGGGDSYNSPLHF
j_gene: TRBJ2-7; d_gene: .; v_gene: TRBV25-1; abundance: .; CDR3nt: TGTGCCAGCAGTGAATTTAAGGGATACGAGCAGTACTTC; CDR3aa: CASSEFKGYEQYF
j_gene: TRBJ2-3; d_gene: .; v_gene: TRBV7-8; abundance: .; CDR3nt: TGTGCCAGCAGTTATCGAGACAGCTCTCTTCCTAGCACAGATACGCAGTATTTT; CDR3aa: CASSYRDSSLPSTDTQYF
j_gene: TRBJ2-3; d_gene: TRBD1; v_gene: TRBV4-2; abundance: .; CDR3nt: TGTGCCAGCAGCCAAGAGCGCCGGTCGACAGGGGGACACACAGATACGCAGTATTTT; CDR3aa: CASSQERRSTGGHTDTQYF
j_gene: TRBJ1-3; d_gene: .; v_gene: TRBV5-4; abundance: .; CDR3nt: TGTGCCATCCGGCCTCTTCGCTCTGGAAACACCATATATTTT; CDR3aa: CAIRPLRSGNTIYF
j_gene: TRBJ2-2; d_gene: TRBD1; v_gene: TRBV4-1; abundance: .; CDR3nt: TGCGCCAGCAGCCAAGAAGGGACAGGGGCGAACACCGGGGAGCTGTTTTTT; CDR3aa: CASSQEGTGANTGELFF
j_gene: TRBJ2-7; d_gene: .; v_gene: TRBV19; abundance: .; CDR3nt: TGTGCCAGTAGTATTTCGGGATACCGCTACGAGCAGTACTTC; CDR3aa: CASSISGYRYEQYF
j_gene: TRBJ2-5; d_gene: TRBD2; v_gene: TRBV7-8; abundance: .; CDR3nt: TGTGCCAGCAGCTTAGGGGGGCTAGCGGGAAAAGAGACCCAGTACTTC; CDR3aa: CASSLGGLAGKETQYF
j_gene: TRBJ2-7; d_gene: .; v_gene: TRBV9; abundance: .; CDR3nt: TGTGCCAGCATCTTTTACGAGCAGTACTTC; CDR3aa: CASIFYEQYF
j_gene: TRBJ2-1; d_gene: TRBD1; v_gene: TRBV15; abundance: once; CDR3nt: TGTGCCACCAGCGGCGGGGACAGGGGGCTATTCGATGAGCAGTTCTTC; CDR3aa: CATSGGDRGLFDEQFF
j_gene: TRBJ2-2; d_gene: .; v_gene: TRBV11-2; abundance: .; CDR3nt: TGTGCCAGCAGCTTCCTCCTAACTAGCCTGAACACCGGGGAGCTGTTTTTT; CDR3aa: CASSFLLTSLNTGELFF
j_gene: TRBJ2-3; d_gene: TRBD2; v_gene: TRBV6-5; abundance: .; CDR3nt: TGTGCCAGCAGGAGCGGGGGTACAGATACGCAGTATTTT; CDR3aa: CASRSGGTDTQYF
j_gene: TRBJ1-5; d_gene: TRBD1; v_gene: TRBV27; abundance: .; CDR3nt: TGTGCCAGCAGTTCACAGGGGGCCATTAGCAATCAGCCCCAGCATTTT; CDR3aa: CASSSQGAISNQPQHF
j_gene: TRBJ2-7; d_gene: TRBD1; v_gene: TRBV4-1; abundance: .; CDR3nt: TGCGCCAGCAGCCACCCCGGGACAGGCTACGAGCAGTACTTC; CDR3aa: CASSHPGTGYEQYF
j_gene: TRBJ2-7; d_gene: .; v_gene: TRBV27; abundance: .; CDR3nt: TGTGCCAGCAGGCCCCTTCCCCTCAGGGACGGGGAGCAGTACTTC; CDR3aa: CASRPLPLRDGEQYF
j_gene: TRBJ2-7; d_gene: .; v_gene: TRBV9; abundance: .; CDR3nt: TGTGCCAGCAGCGTAAGTGCCTCCGACTACGAGCAGTACTTC; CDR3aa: CASSVSASDYEQYF
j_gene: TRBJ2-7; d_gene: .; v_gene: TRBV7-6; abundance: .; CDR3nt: TGTGCCAGCAGCTTATCCAGGGGGGCGTACGAGCAGTACTTC; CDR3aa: CASSLSRGAYEQYF
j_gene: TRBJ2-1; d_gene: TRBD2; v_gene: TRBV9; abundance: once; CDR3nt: TGTGCCAGCAGCGTCGGCGCGGGGGGGCAGAATGAGCAGTTCTTC; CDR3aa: CASSVGAGGQNEQFF
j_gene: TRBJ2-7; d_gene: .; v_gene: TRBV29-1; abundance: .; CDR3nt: TGCAGCGTTCTCCAAGGCTACGAGCAGTACTTC; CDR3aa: CSVLQGYEQYF
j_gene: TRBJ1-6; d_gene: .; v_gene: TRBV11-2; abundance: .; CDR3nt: TGTGCCAGCAGCTTAGATATGATTTCACCCCTCCACTTT; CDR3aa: CASSLDMISPLHF
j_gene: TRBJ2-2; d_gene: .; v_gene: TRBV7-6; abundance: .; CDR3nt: TGTGCCAGCAGCCCAGGAGGGGAGCTGTTTTTT; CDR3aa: CASSPGGELFF
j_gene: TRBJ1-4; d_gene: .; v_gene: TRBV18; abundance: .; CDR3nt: TGTGCCAGCTCACCGCACCGAATCGGGTCGGCAACTAATGAAAAACTGTTTTTT; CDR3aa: CASSPHRIGSATNEKLFF
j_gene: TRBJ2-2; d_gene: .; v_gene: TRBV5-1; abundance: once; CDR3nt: TGCGCCAGCAGCTTGGAGACAGGGAACACCGGGGAGCTGTTTTTT; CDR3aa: CASSLETGNTGELFF
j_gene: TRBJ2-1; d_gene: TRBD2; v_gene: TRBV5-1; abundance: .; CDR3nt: TGCGCCAGCAGCTTTCTAGCGGGGGGGAACAATGAGCAGTTCTTC; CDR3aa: CASSFLAGGNNEQFF
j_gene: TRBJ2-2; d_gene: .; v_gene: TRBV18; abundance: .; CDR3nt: TGTGCCAGCTCACCGGGACAAGACACCGGGGAGCTGTTTTTT; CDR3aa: CASSPGQDTGELFF
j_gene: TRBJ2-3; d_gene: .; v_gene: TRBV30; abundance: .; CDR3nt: TGTGCCTGGAGTGAGGGGTGGGACACAGATACGCAGTATTTT; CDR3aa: CAWSEGWDTDTQYF
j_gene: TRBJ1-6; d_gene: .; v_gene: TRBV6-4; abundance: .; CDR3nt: TGTGCCAGCCAGGGGTCCTATAATTCACCCCTCCACTTT; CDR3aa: CASQGSYNSPLHF
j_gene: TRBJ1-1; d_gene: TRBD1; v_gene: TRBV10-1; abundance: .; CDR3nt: TGCGCCAGCAGTGAGTCGGGTTTCGGGACAGGGGGCATGAACACTGAAGCTTTCTTT; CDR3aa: CASSESGFGTGGMNTEAFF
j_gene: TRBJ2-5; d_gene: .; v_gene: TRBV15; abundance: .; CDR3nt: TGTGCCACCAGCAGAGCGTCCCCCATGAGGGCGGGTTGGGAGACCCAGTACTTC; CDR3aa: CATSRASPMRAGWETQYF
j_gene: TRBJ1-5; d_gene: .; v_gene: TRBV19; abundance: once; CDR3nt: TGTGCCAGTAACACAGTAACCCACAATCAGCCCCAGCATTTT; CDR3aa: CASNTVTHNQPQHF
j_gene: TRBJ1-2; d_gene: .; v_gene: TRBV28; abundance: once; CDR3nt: TGTGCCAGCAAGGGGAGCCTTAACTATGGCTACACCTTC; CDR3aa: CASKGSLNYGYTF
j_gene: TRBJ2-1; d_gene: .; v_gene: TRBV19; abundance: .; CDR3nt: TGTGCCAGTAGTATGTTGGGTGAGCAGTTCTTC; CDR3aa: CASSMLGEQFF
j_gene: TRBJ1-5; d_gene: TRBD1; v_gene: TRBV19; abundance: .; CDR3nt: TGTGCCAGTAGTATTCCGGGACAGGGGGCGAGACAGCCCCAGCATTTT; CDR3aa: CASSIPGQGARQPQHF
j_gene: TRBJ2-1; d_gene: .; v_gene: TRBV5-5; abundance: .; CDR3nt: TGTGCCAGCAGCTCCCGGGCGAGGGGGGGCAATGAGCAGTTCTTC; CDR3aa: CASSSRARGGNEQFF
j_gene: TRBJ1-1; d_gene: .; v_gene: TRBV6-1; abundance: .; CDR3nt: TGTGCCAGCAGTGAATTACAGGGACGGACTGAAGCTTTCTTT; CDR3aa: CASSELQGRTEAFF
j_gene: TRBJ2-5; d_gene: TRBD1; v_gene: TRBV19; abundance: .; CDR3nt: TGTGCCAGTAGTATGGGGACAGGGAGAGAGACCCAGTACTTC; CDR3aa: CASSMGTGRETQYF
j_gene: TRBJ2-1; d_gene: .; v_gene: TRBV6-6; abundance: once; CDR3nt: TGTGCCAGCAGTCCGCGGGACGACAAAACCCACAATGAGCAGTTCTTC; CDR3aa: CASSPRDDKTHNEQFF
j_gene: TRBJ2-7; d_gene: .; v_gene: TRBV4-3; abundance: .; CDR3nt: TGCGCCAGCAGCCAAGATTTAGGCGCGGTTTACGAGCAGTACTTC; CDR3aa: CASSQDLGAVYEQYF
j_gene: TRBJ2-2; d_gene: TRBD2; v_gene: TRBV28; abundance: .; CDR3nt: TGTGCCAGCAAAGGGAGGGGAGGCCCGAACACCGGGGAGCTGTTTTTT; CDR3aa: CASKGRGGPNTGELFF
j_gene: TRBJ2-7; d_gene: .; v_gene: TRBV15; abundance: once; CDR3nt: TGTGCCACCAGCAGAGGTCTTGCCGCCTACGAGCAGTACTTC; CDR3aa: CATSRGLAAYEQYF
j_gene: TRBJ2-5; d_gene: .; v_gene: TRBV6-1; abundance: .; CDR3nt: TGTGCCAGCAGTGGGCAGCTCCAAGAGACCCAGTACTTC; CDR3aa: CASSGQLQETQYF
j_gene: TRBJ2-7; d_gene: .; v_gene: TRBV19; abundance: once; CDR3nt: TGTGCCAGTAGTATAGCAGAGGGACAATACGAGCAGTACTTC; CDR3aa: CASSIAEGQYEQYF